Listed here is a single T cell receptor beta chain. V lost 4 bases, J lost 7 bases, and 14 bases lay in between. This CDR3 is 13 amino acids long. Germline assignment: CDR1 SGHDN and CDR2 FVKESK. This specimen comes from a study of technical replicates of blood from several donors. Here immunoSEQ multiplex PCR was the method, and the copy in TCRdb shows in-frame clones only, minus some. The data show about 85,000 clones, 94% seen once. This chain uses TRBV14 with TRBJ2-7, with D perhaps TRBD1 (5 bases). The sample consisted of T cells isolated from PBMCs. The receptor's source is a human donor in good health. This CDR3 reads CASSPGASPEQYF. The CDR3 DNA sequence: TGTGCCAGCAGCCCTGGGGCGTCTCCGGAGCAGTACTTC. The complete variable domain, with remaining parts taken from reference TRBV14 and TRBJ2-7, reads EAGVTQFPSHSVIEKGQTVTLRCDPISGHDNLYWYRRVMGKEIKFLLHFVKESKQDESGMPNNRFLAERTGGTYSTLKVQPAELEDSGVYFCASSPGASPEQYFGPGTRLTVT.